This T cell receptor (beta chain) derives from a study of T cell responses to AZD1222 COVID-19 vaccine. Sequencing used immunoSEQ multiplex PCR; TCRdb keeps in-frame clones, though not all of them. The table includes fewer than 130,000 clones, about 87% detected once. The table lists this clone with a count of one. CDR1 is MGHRA and CDR2 is YSYEKL in the germline V gene. V dropped 4 bases and J dropped 2 bases, with 17 bases sitting between them. The CDR3 runs 16 residues. The input for sequencing was peripheral blood, taken on day 0 of AZD1222 vaccination. The origin of this receptor is an adult in good health. The gene calls are TRBV4-1 and TRBJ1-2; D is possibly TRBD1 (6 bases). CDR3: CASSPVQGHRNYGYTF. The CDR3 nucleotides read TGCGCCAGCAGCCCAGTTCAGGGACACAGAAACTATGGCTACACCTTC.